These 27 T cell receptor beta chains were all obtained from the same sample, sequenced in a study of human T cells and chemical hapten exposure. The time point here: patch test 2, 6 weeks after DPC sensitization. Treatment in this sample: therapeutic diphenylcyclopropenone sensitization with weekly scalp DPC. MiXCR, applied by TCRdb to the RACE reads, yields one record per CDR3 protein. The repertoire includes about 73,000 distinct CDR3 sequences, 8.5% of them detected once, and approximately 3.5% sits in the top ten. The material sequenced was whole blood, taken in connection with sensitization to the hapten diphenylcyclopropenone (DPC). These receptors were collected from a woman aged 50 to 65 with alopecia areata. Some clones in this sample may be carry-over from other donors' samples.

This clonotype was counted ten times or more. The V gene is TRBV21-1, the J gene TRBJ1-3; TRBD1 is taken as the D call from the table, unchecked against the DNA. TRBV21-1 is shown as a pseudogene. The CDR3 is made up of 14 amino acids. The CDR3, as DNA: TGTGCCAGCAGCAAAGGAACAGGAAGAAACACCATATATTTT. This codes for CASSKGTGRNTIYF.

This clonotype was counted many times. The chain carries TRBV12-3 or TRBV12-4 and TRBJ1-4, with no clear D. The V end lost 6 bases, the J end lost 5 bases, and 10 bases lay between the germline ends. This CDR3 spans 13 amino acids. The chain's CDR3 is CASSPVRNEKLFF. The CDR3 DNA follows: TGTGCCAGCAGCCCTGTACGGAATGAAAAACTGTTTTTT.

This clonotype was seen a few times. The chain combines TRBV2 with TRBJ2-3; 7 positions agree with TRBD2. This CDR3 region has 15 residues. Germline CDR1 is SNHLY and CDR2 is FYNNEI. J was trimmed by 0 bases and V by 4 bases; bases with no gene match: 4. The CDR3 protein is CASSGLADSTDTQYF. The CDR3, as DNA: TGTGCCAGCAGTGGTCTAGCGGATAGCACAGATACGCAGTATTTT.

The chain combines TRBV20-1 with TRBJ1-2; D is ambiguous. The V gene lost 3 bases and the J gene lost 1 base, with 18 bases spanning the gap. The germline V gene has CDR1 DFQATT and CDR2 SNEGSKA (reference sequence). This CDR3 spans 16 amino acids. CDR3 protein: CSASTANQILNYGYTF. CDR3 bases: TGCAGTGCTAGCACAGCTAATCAGATTCTTAACTATGGCTACACCTTC.

The genes are TRBV5-4 and TRBJ2-7; possible D gene TRBD1, 6 bases. The germline V and J ends were trimmed by 3 bases and 4 bases, with 8 bases remaining between them. CDR1 SGHNT and CDR2 YYREEE come from the germline V gene (reference sequence). CDR3 size: 12 residues. In DNA, the CDR3 is TGTGCCAGCAGCTCCGGACAGTACGAGCAGTACTTC. It yields the protein CASSSGQYEQYF.

This clonotype was observed a handful of times. The chain recombines TRBV20-1 with TRBJ2-3, with D perhaps matching TRBD1 or TRBD2 (5 bases each). The CDR3 runs to 15 residues. The V gene's germline CDR1 is DFQATT and CDR2 SNEGSKA (reference sequence). Trimming removed 0 bases from V and 1 base from J, with 11 bases in between. CDR3 sequence (DNA): TGCAGTGCTAGAGATGAGGGGACGGGCACAGATACGCAGTATTTT. This gives the protein CSARDEGTGTDTQYF.

This clonotype has at least ten counts. The chain combines TRBV29-1 with TRBJ1-4; D is unclear. Trimming removed 4 bases from V and 7 bases from J, with 13 bases in between. CDR3 size: 13 residues. Germline CDR1 reads SQVTM; CDR2 reads ANQGSEA. The chain's CDR3 is CSVGAGTSEKLFF. The CDR3 DNA sequence: TGCAGCGTTGGTGCAGGTACTTCTGAAAAACTGTTTTTT.

V usage is TRBV12-3 or TRBV12-4 and J usage is TRBJ1-2, with 8 positions matching TRBD1. J lost 4 bases, V lost 4 bases, and 8 bases had no gene match. CDR3 length: 15 residues. The CDR3 nucleotides are TGTGCCAGCAGTTCGCCTACAGGGGGAAGCTATGGCTACACCTTC. Protein sequence: CASSSPTGGSYGYTF.

This clonotype was counted many times. The chain has TRBV6-2 or TRBV6-3 and TRBJ1-5, with TRBD1 matching over 9 bases. Looked up from germline, CDR1 is MNHEY and CDR2 is SVGEGT. The CDR3 is 14 amino acids. The V and J ends lost 7 bases and 1 base, in that order; junction bases with no gene match: 2. The CDR3 here is CASTGQGSNQPQHF. CDR3 nucleotide sequence: TGTGCCAGCACCGGACAGGGGAGCAATCAGCCCCAGCATTTT.

The CDR3 reads CASSGTVGAEAFF. The CDR3, as DNA: TGTGCCAGCTCGGGGACAGTCGGCGCTGAAGCTTTCTTT. The chain uses TRBV12-3 or TRBV12-4 and TRBJ1-1; 7 positions agree with TRBD1. V gave up 8 bases and J gave up 6 bases; unmatched junction bases: 9. CDR3 size: 13 residues.

The chain uses TRBV6-1 and TRBJ2-4; the match to TRBD2 covers 7 bases. V lost 8 bases, J lost 1 base, and 2 bases stayed unmatched. Germline V lookup: CDR1 MNHNS, CDR2 SASEGT. The CDR3 is made up of 13 amino acids. This CDR3 is CASLGGAKNIQYF. In DNA form, the CDR3 reads TGTGCCAGCCTGGGGGGGGCCAAAAACATTCAGTACTTC.

The chain recombines TRBV29-1 with TRBJ2-2; the match to TRBD2 covers 7 bases. Germline V lookup: CDR1 SQVTM, CDR2 ANQGSEA. Trimming took 6 bases from V and 1 from J; bases not matched to a gene: 2. The CDR3 has 13 amino acids. CDR3 bases: TGCAGCGTCGCTAGCGGGAACACCGGGGAGCTGTTTTTT. Translating gives CSVASGNTGELFF.

The V call is TRBV6-2 or TRBV6-3, the J call TRBJ2-3; 11 bases map to TRBD2. There are 14 residues in the CDR3. Germline loops: CDR1 MNHEY, CDR2 SVGEGT. Unmatched junction bases numbered 10, after V lost 5 bases and J lost 12 bases. CDR3 sequence reads: CASSRQTSGERQYF. DNA of the CDR3: TGTGCCAGCAGTCGCCAGACTAGCGGGGAGCGTCAGTATTTT.

This clonotype was recorded at least ten times. The chain combines TRBV19 with TRBJ2-1; D perhaps matches TRBD2 (5 bases). Germline-derived CDR1 and CDR2 are LNHDA and SQIVND (reference sequence). This CDR3 contains 13 residues. Trimming left V 5 bases short and J 7 bases short, with 12 bases between. The CDR3 loop reads CASSDRPGNEQFF. The CDR3 DNA reads as TGTGCCAGTAGTGATAGGCCGGGGAATGAGCAGTTCTTC.

This clonotype showed up just a few times. The chain employs TRBV12-3 or TRBV12-4 and TRBJ1-5, with D possibly TRBD1 on 5 matching bases. Trimming cost V 1 base and J 6 bases, with 19 bases left between them. This CDR3 is 17 amino acids long. CDR3 DNA sequence: TGTGCCAGCAGTTTAGGGACAACAGGCTTCCGGGTTCAGCCCCAGCATTTT. Protein sequence: CASSLGTTGFRVQPQHF.

This clonotype showed up many times. The V call is TRBV12-3 or TRBV12-4, the J call TRBJ1-2, with D possibly matching TRBD1 (5 bases). This CDR3 comprises 13 residues. Trimming took off 3 bases at V and 3 bases at J, with 8 bases between the two ends. The CDR3 bases are TGTGCCAGCAGTTTCGACAGTTACTATGGCTACACCTTC. Amino acid sequence: CASSFDSYYGYTF.

This clonotype was picked up many times. The V and J genes are TRBV10-3 and TRBJ1-1; no clear D gene. V lost 0 bases and J lost 3, with 17 bases in between. The germline gives CDR1 ENHRY, CDR2 SYGVKD. The CDR3 sequence is 17 residues long. CDR3 in DNA: TGTGCCATCAGTGAGTCTGGGCATAACCCCTTCTACACTGAAGCTTTCTTT. It specifies CAISESGHNPFYTEAFF.

This clonotype appeared a few times. The rearrangement uses TRBV6-6 and TRBJ1-1; D is perhaps TRBD1 (6 bases). The germline V and J ends were trimmed by 4 bases and 5 bases, with 14 bases remaining between them. The length of the CDR3 is 14 residues. The germline V gene has CDR1 MNHNY and CDR2 SVGAGI (reference sequence). The CDR3 spells CASSFNREGTEAFF. In nucleotides, the CDR3 is TGTGCCAGCAGTTTTAACAGGGAGGGAACTGAAGCTTTCTTT.

This clonotype was seen repeatedly, ten times or more. In nucleotides, the CDR3 is TGTGCCAGCAGCCCGTTGACAGGGAGAAATGAGCAGTTCTTC. Translating it yields CASSPLTGRNEQFF. The chain combines TRBV11-2 with TRBJ2-1; 7 bases line up with TRBD1. The J segment lost 7 bases and the V segment lost 5 bases, leaving 8 bases of the junction unmatched. Germline-derived CDR1 and CDR2 are SGHAT and FQNNGV. The CDR3 loop spans 14 amino acids.

This clonotype was counted between two and nine times. The J gene is TRBJ1-2, the V gene TRBV4-1; TRBD1 aligns across 8 bases. Germline CDR1 and CDR2: MGHRA and YSYEKL. With V trimmed by 0 bases and J by 2 bases, 5 bases remained unmatched. CDR3 length equals 16 residues. CDR3 amino acids: CASSQDRDRSNYGYTF. In nucleotides, the CDR3 is TGCGCCAGCAGCCAAGATCGGGACAGGAGCAACTATGGCTACACCTTC.

This clonotype appeared a few times. The chain links TRBV10-3 to TRBJ2-3; no clear D gene. CDR1 and CDR2 from the germline V gene are ENHRY and SYGVKD. Trimming left V 4 bases short and J 4 bases short, with 9 bases between. CDR3 length equals 13 residues. In DNA form, the CDR3 reads TGTGCCATCAGTGGGGTCCGATCAGATACGCAGTATTTT. Amino acids: CAISGVRSDTQYF.

This clonotype was observed at least ten times. The V call is TRBV5-1, the J call TRBJ2-3, with D possibly matching TRBD1 (5 bases). The CDR3 sequence is 13 residues long. Trimming shortened V by 4 bases and J by 7 bases, and 13 bases separated the two germline ends. Germline CDR1 reads SGHRS; CDR2 reads YFSETQ. The CDR3 coding sequence is TGCGCCAGCAGCCGAGAACGACAGAATACGCAGTATTTT. Protein: CASSRERQNTQYF.

This clonotype has a count of ten or more. In DNA, the CDR3 is TGCGCCAGCAGCCCTGGGGGACCCGAAGCTTTCTTT. It encodes CASSPGGPEAFF. V and J are TRBV5-1 and TRBJ1-1; D is possibly TRBD1 (5 bases). Germline-derived CDR1 and CDR2 are SGHRS and YFSETQ. The CDR3 sequence is 12 residues long. V was trimmed by 4 bases and J by 8 bases, leaving 12 bases between them.

There are many counts of this clonotype. This chain joins TRBV28 and TRBJ2-1, with TRBD1 matching over 7 bases. Germline CDR1 MDHEN, CDR2 SYDVKM. The length of the CDR3 is 14 residues. V was pared by 7 bases and J by 6 bases, with 9 bases of the junction left unmatched. The CDR3 loop reads CASIGQAAINEQFF. The CDR3, as DNA: TGTGCCAGCATAGGACAGGCCGCCATCAATGAGCAGTTCTTC.

This clonotype was seen a few times. The rearrangement joins TRBV2 to TRBJ2-3, with a tentative D call TRBD2 (5 bases). Trimming took off 7 bases at V and 2 bases at J, with 19 bases between the two ends. The CDR3 has 16 residues. Germline V gives CDR1 SNHLY, CDR2 FYNNEI. The CDR3 loop is CASTPRWRVNTDTQYF. CDR3 DNA sequence: TGTGCCAGCACTCCCAGGTGGCGGGTGAACACAGATACGCAGTATTTT.

This clonotype was seen only a few times. The chain links TRBV27 to TRBJ2-7; 8 bases fit TRBD2. This CDR3 is 15 amino acids long. The V and J ends lost 4 bases and 5 bases, in that order; junction bases with no gene match: 10. In germline, CDR1 is MNHEY, CDR2 SMNVEV (reference sequence). DNA of the CDR3: TGTGCCAGCAGTTCGGGCCTAGCGGGTTATGACGAGCAGTACTTC. Its protein is CASSSGLAGYDEQYF.

This chain links TRBV6-1 with TRBJ1-4, with D maybe TRBD1 (5 bases). Trimming left V 7 bases short and J 5 bases short, with 17 bases between. This CDR3 comprises 15 residues. Germline loops: CDR1 MNHNS, CDR2 SASEGT. CDR3 DNA sequence: TGTGCCAGCACCCTCCTGGGCAGGGACAATGAAAAACTGTTTTTT. Its translation: CASTLLGRDNEKLFF.